This T cell receptor (beta chain) was observed in a study of T cell repertoires in cytomegalovirus infection (dated by TCRdb to the late 2010s). The study in broad terms: Alongside well-studied HLA-B-restricted epitopes, the peptide stimulations were aimed at recently identified HLA-C-restricted CMV epitopes, whose presentation resists viral immunomodulation. The HLA type of each donor mattered for the analysis, because public TCR beta signatures pointed to carriage of CMV infection along with the matching HLA type.

Instrument on record: Illumina HiSeq 1500. Using fastp trimming at Q25 and MiXCR clonotype assembly, TCRdb reanalyzed the public sequencing data and kept in-frame beta chains. Rows are combined by CDR3 protein, so each entry shows the most common genes and DNA. For this sample there are 700,000 to 900,000 distinct CDR3 sequences; 25% to 35% appear just once. The ten most abundant clones make up 13% of the sample. This clonotype occurred a few times. No cognate antigen has been identified for it. The record has no base qualities; no much larger clone is one base away. Overall study results and their limits: In the ex vivo response, HLA-C-restricted CMV-specific TCR beta clonotypes were dominant, and in two of eight donors the single most frequent clonotype came from this HLA-C-restricted group. In both this cohort and an independent cohort of 350 or so donors, the cumulative frequency of public TCR beta family members distinguished carriers of CMV infection plus the relevant HLA type.

From V the trimming removes 6 bases and from J it removes 8 bases, while the gene matches leave 12 bases of the junction unaccounted for. As encoded in the germline V gene, CDR1 is MNHNS while CDR2 is SASEGT. The CDR3 has 14 amino acids, counting the end cysteine and phenylalanine. CDR3 DNA only is kept here, 42 bases in frame from base 1. Explained via the paper, the treatment or condition label denotes: in vitro stimulation with specific CMV peptide epitopes to enrich CMV-specific T cells. This TCR derives from a human donor in good health (CMV status not recorded). Some clones in this sample may be carry-over from other donors' samples. This chain is built from TRBV6-1 and TRBJ1-2, with 7 central nucleotides matching TRBD1. The specimen comprised cultured CD8+ T cells from PBMCs, sampled from culture after CMV antigen stimulation. The bases are TGTGCCAGCAGGGGGACAGCTGCTCTAAGGGGCTACACCTTC. Translated, this is CASRGTAALRGYTF.